The 32 T cell receptor beta chains in this list originate from one sample, sequenced in a study of PD-1 blockade in classical Hodgkin lymphoma. Clones were sequenced by immunoSEQ multiplex PCR, and TCRdb holds only the in-frame ones, with some missing. Of tens of thousands of clones in the sample, approximately 94% were seen once. Time point here: cycle 4 day 1 (C4D1), after less than 7 weeks of nivolumab. Brentuximab vedotin exposure varied, and every patient relapsed after autologous stem cell transplantation. The sequencing used peripheral blood mononuclear cells (PBMCs), collected before the fourth cycle of nivolumab. The receptors stem from a human donor with classical Hodgkin lymphoma.

The chain employs TRBV21-1 and TRBJ2-2; TRBD1 reflects the table's D call only, with no check against the DNA. TRBV21-1 is a listed pseudogene. There are 18 residues in the CDR3. The CDR3 sequence: CASSKPGDRILQTGELFF. The CDR3 DNA reads TGTGCCAGCAGCAAACCCGGGGACAGAATCCTACAAACCGGGGAGCTGTTTTTT.

This rearrangement joins TRBV6-1 to TRBJ1-6, with TRBD1 identical over 8 bases. CDR3 length: 17 residues. The germline CDR1 and CDR2 sequences are MNHNS and SASEGT. The trim removed 4 bases at V and 0 bases at J, leaving 5 bases unmatched. For the CDR3, the DNA is TGTGCCAGCAGTGGTGGACAGGGAGGCTCCTATAATTCACCCCTCCACTTT. Translated, it gives CASSGGQGGSYNSPLHF.

This chain links TRBV5-1 with TRBJ2-7; no reliable D call. The CDR3 is 13 residues long. Per germline, CDR1 SGHRS and CDR2 YFSETQ. Trimming shortened V by 0 bases and J by 3 bases, and 7 bases separated the two germline ends. The CDR3 spells CASSLGSNYEQYF. The CDR3 DNA is TGCGCCAGCAGCTTGGGTTCTAACTACGAGCAGTACTTC.

The chain joins TRBV5-8 to TRBJ1-1; no reliable D call. CDR1 SGHTS and CDR2 YDEGEE come from the germline V gene. Deletions cut 4 bases from V and 1 base from J, with 17 bases between. The CDR3 is 16 residues long. For the CDR3, the DNA is TGTGCCAGCAGCCCCACCCCGATCCTGGGGAACACTGAAGCTTTCTTT. It encodes CASSPTPILGNTEAFF.

V is TRBV5-1 and J is TRBJ2-5; D not certain. Germline values: CDR1 SGHRS, CDR2 YFSETQ. Trimming stripped 4 bases from V and 1 base from J, with 11 bases between. The CDR3 extends over 14 amino acids. The CDR3 here is CASSRQTSQETQYF. The CDR3 DNA reads TGCGCCAGCAGCCGGCAAACATCCCAAGAGACCCAGTACTTC.

The chain uses TRBV14 and TRBJ2-5, with a possible D match to TRBD2 (5 bases). V shed 3 bases and J shed 3 bases, with 11 bases lying between them. The CDR3 loop spans 14 amino acids. Germline assignment: CDR1 SGHDN and CDR2 FVKESK. The CDR3 reads CASSQLAFKETQYF. CDR3 nucleotides: TGTGCCAGCAGCCAGCTAGCTTTTAAAGAGACCCAGTACTTC.

The gene calls are TRBV28 and TRBJ2-3, with D perhaps TRBD1 or TRBD2 (5 bases each). Between the trimmed V and J ends, which lost 7 bases and 6 bases, there was a span of 14 bases. The CDR3 has 13 amino acids. CDR1 and CDR2 from the germline V gene are MDHEN and SYDVKM. In DNA form, the CDR3 reads TGTGCCAGCATCGGGGCCGTGTTGGATACGCAGTATTTT. The encoded protein is CASIGAVLDTQYF.

This chain uses TRBV5-8 with TRBJ2-5; 8 positions match TRBD1. V was pared by 5 bases and J by 4 bases, with 4 bases of the junction left unmatched. Germline loops: CDR1 SGHTS, CDR2 YDEGEE. This CDR3 contains 13 residues. CDR3 in amino acids: CASRVRGRETQYF. The CDR3 nucleotides read TGTGCCAGCAGAGTCAGGGGGCGAGAGACCCAGTACTTC.

The V gene is TRBV2, the J gene TRBJ2-7; D is ambiguous. Per the germline V gene, CDR1 is SNHLY and CDR2 is FYNNEI. Trimming pared 1 base from V and 6 bases from J, leaving 7 bases between. The CDR3 length is 12 residues. CDR3 sequence: CASSEGVGEQYF. Written as DNA, the CDR3 is TGTGCCAGCAGTGAAGGGGTCGGCGAGCAGTACTTC.

The table lists this clone with a count of one. V and J are TRBV6-5 and TRBJ2-7, with 7 nucleotides matching TRBD2. The CDR3 has 15 amino acids. Germline trimming cut 0 bases from V and 3 bases from J; bases unmatched to any gene: 5. Germline values: CDR1 MNHEY, CDR2 SVGAGI. The CDR3 sequence is CASSYSRRESYEQYF. CDR3 sequence (DNA): TGTGCCAGCAGTTACTCGAGGCGGGAGAGCTACGAGCAGTACTTC.

The rearrangement links TRBV18 to TRBJ2-1; a weak D match, TRBD2 (6 bases). In germline, CDR1 is KGHSH, CDR2 LQKENI. V gave up 5 bases and J gave up 6 bases, with 14 bases separating them. The CDR3 spans 14 residues. CDR3 in amino acids: CASSWGTFGNEQFF. The CDR3 DNA follows: TGTGCCAGCTCATGGGGGACTTTTGGCAATGAGCAGTTCTTC.

This clone has just one count. The rearrangement links TRBV19 to TRBJ2-7, with 10 positions matching TRBD2. CDR1 and CDR2 (germline): LNHDA, SQIVND (reference sequence). CDR3 size: 16 residues. The V segment lost 4 bases and the J segment 3 bases; nucleotides outside the gene matches: 9. CDR3 DNA sequence: TGTGCCAGTAGTAAGTCCGTCCTAGCGGGAGACTACGAGCAGTACTTC. Its translation: CASSKSVLAGDYEQYF. Combining the CDR3 with reference TRBV19 and TRBJ2-7 gives the whole variable domain DGGITQSPKYLFRKEGQNVTLSCEQNLNHDAMYWYRQDPGQGLRLIYYSQIVNDFQKGDIAEGYSVSREKKESFPLTVTSAQKNPTAFYLCASSKSVLAGDYEQYFGPGTRLTVT.

The J gene is TRBJ2-7, the V gene TRBV11-3, with D tentatively TRBD1 (5 bases). Trimming shortened V by 5 bases and J by 4 bases, and 18 bases separated the two germline ends. The CDR3 has 15 amino acids. The germline gives CDR1 SGHNT, CDR2 YENEEA. CDR3 amino acids: CASSRNSGYGYEQYF. CDR3 coding DNA: TGTGCCAGCAGCCGGAATTCAGGGTACGGGTACGAGCAGTACTTC.

J is TRBJ1-5 and V is TRBV28, with 7 bases identical to TRBD1. With V trimmed by 6 bases and J by 2 bases, 4 bases remained unmatched. CDR1 and CDR2 (germline): MDHEN, SYDVKM. The CDR3 runs 14 residues. CDR3 in amino acids: CASRTDRGNQPQHF. In DNA form, the CDR3 reads TGTGCCAGCAGAACCGACAGGGGCAATCAGCCCCAGCATTTT. Using reference TRBV28 and TRBJ1-5 for the parts outside the CDR3, the full variable domain is DVKVTQSSRYLVKRTGEKVFLECVQDMDHENMFWYRQDPGLGLRLIYFSYDVKMKEKGDIPEGYSVSREKKERFSLILESASTNQTSMYLCASRTDRGNQPQHFGDGTRLSIL.

The genes are TRBV6-5 and TRBJ1-4; D is perhaps TRBD1 (5 bases). Germline CDR1 and CDR2: MNHEY and SVGAGI. Trimming took 2 bases from V and 8 from J, leaving 15 bases between them. The CDR3 covers 15 residues. For the CDR3, the DNA is TGTGCCAGCAGTTACATCGGGTCAGACAGAGAAAAACTGTTTTTT. Its protein product is CASSYIGSDREKLFF.

The rearrangement links TRBV7-9 to TRBJ2-7; a weak D match, TRBD1 (5 bases). CDR1 and CDR2 from the germline V gene are SEHNR and FQNEAQ (reference sequence). This CDR3 has 15 residues. V lost 2 bases and J 2 bases, leaving 13 bases between the germline ends. The CDR3 sequence: CASSLIRDGAYEQYF. In DNA, the CDR3 is TGTGCCAGCAGCTTAATCAGGGATGGAGCCTACGAGCAGTACTTC.

The chain uses TRBV28 and TRBJ2-7; maybe TRBD2 (6 bases). CDR3 length equals 14 residues. The ends were cut back, 5 bases at V and 3 bases at J, with 14 bases in the middle. The germline V gene has CDR1 MDHEN and CDR2 SYDVKM. The CDR3 is CASSPRESGYEQYF. In DNA, the CDR3 is TGTGCCAGCAGTCCCCGGGAGAGCGGCTACGAGCAGTACTTC.

V gene TRBV19 combines with J gene TRBJ2-5; either TRBD1 or TRBD2 may fit D (5 bases each). Trimming stripped 3 bases from V and 4 bases from J, with 15 bases between. CDR3 length equals 15 residues. In germline, CDR1 is LNHDA, CDR2 SQIVND (reference sequence). DNA for the CDR3: TGTGCCAGTAGTATTTCGGCTAGCACAGGAGAGACCCAGTACTTC. It yields the protein CASSISASTGETQYF.

In its sample, this clone was seen a few times. The CDR3 DNA reads TGCGCCAGCACCTCTAGGGGGGAAGTTGAAGCTTTCTTT. Protein sequence: CASTSRGEVEAFF. This chain links TRBV5-1 with TRBJ1-1; D perhaps matches TRBD1 (6 bases). Deletions cut 6 bases from V and 7 bases from J, with 16 bases between. Germline V gives CDR1 SGHRS, CDR2 YFSETQ. The CDR3 contains 13 residues.

The genes are TRBV6-5 and TRBJ2-1, with D tentatively TRBD1 or TRBD2 (5 bases each). The V end lost 6 bases, the J end lost 3 bases, and 15 bases lay between the germline ends. The germline V gene encodes CDR1 MNHEY and CDR2 SVGAGI. This CDR3 is built from 15 residues. CDR3 residues: CASSPGQRDYNEQFF. CDR3 nucleotides: TGTGCCAGCAGCCCAGGGCAGAGGGACTACAATGAGCAGTTCTTC.

The chain joins TRBV5-1 to TRBJ1-1; D gene uncertain. The CDR3 sequence is 16 residues long. Trimming shortened V by 0 bases and J by 0 bases, and 12 bases separated the two germline ends. Germline V gene lookup returns CDR1 SGHRS and CDR2 YFSETQ. The CDR3 loop reads CASSLEAERMNTEAFF. CDR3 in DNA: TGCGCCAGCAGCTTGGAAGCGGAAAGGATGAACACTGAAGCTTTCTTT.

The V and J genes are TRBV5-1 and TRBJ1-1, with no clear D. Germline loops: CDR1 SGHRS, CDR2 YFSETQ. The V end lost 2 bases, the J end lost 0 bases, and 17 bases lay between the germline ends. There are 17 residues in the CDR3. For the CDR3, the DNA is TGCGCCAGCAGCTTTACCCCGACCCTGGGCCTGAACACTGAAGCTTTCTTT. Translating gives CASSFTPTLGLNTEAFF.

The genes are TRBV7-8 and TRBJ2-1, with D possibly being TRBD1 (5 bases). CDR3 length: 13 residues. Germline assignment: CDR1 SGHVS and CDR2 FQNEAQ. V lost 7 bases to trimming and J lost 7 bases, with 14 bases between them. This chain's CDR3 is CASTPGFVNEQFF. DNA for the CDR3: TGTGCCAGCACCCCAGGGTTCGTTAATGAGCAGTTCTTC.

The chain couples TRBV2 to TRBJ2-7, with 12 positions matching TRBD2. The CDR3 sequence is 14 residues long. The germline V gene encodes CDR1 SNHLY and CDR2 FYNNEI. J was trimmed by 7 bases and V by 5 bases; bases with no gene match: 6. Here the CDR3 DNA reads TGTGCCAGCAGTCTAGCGGGGGGGAAATGGGAGCAGTACTTC. Its translation: CASSLAGGKWEQYF.

The gene calls are TRBV5-1 and TRBJ2-5; the D gene is possibly TRBD2 (7 bases). V was trimmed by 5 bases and J by 3 bases, leaving 14 bases between them. From germline, CDR1 is SGHRS and CDR2 YFSETQ. The CDR3 spans 14 residues. In DNA, the CDR3 is TGCGCCAGCAGAGGGGGGGGGCCAGAAGAGACCCAGTACTTC. As protein: CASRGGGPEETQYF.

This clone was seen once. The chain uses TRBV5-1 and TRBJ1-3, with TRBD1 as a possible D gene (5 bases). V lost 0 bases and J 1 base, leaving 5 bases between the germline ends. CDR3 size: 14 residues. The germline CDR1 and CDR2 sequences are SGHRS and YFSETQ. As DNA, the CDR3 is TGCGCCAGCAGCTTGGGACAGTCTGGAAACACCATATATTTT. Amino acid sequence: CASSLGQSGNTIYF.

The J gene is TRBJ2-1, the V gene TRBV28; D perhaps matches TRBD1 (6 bases). V was trimmed by 6 bases and J by 4 bases, leaving 19 bases between them. Looked up from germline, CDR1 is MDHEN and CDR2 is SYDVKM. This CDR3 contains 16 residues. The DNA for the CDR3 is TGTGCCAGCAGATCCCTTTTCCAGCAGGGGTACAATGAGCAGTTCTTC. Translated: CASRSLFQQGYNEQFF.

CDR3 DNA sequence: TGCGCCAGCAGTGAAGGGAGGGAGGGCCTTTTTGGGCAGTTCTTC. As protein: CASSEGREGLFGQFF. The chain carries TRBV10-1 and TRBJ2-1, with 7 bases fitting TRBD2. Looked up from germline, CDR1 is WNHNN and CDR2 is SYGVQD (reference sequence). CDR3 length equals 15 residues. Losses at the gene ends were 3 bases for V and 12 bases for J; bases not matched to a gene: 14.

V usage is TRBV9 and J usage is TRBJ1-1; no reliable D call. The germline gives CDR1 SGDLS, CDR2 YYNGEE. The CDR3 is 13 residues long. Trimming cost V 0 bases and J 5 bases, with 8 bases left between them. CDR3 nucleotide sequence: TGTGCCAGCAGCGTAGGGGGAGAGACTGAAGCTTTCTTT. This encodes CASSVGGETEAFF.

The chain joins TRBV6-5 to TRBJ1-5, with 7 bases matching TRBD1. V shed 4 bases and J 4 bases; nucleotides not matched to a gene: 4. The germline CDR1 and CDR2 sequences are MNHEY and SVGAGI. The CDR3 spans 14 residues. Written as DNA, the CDR3 is TGTGCCAGCAGTTTTAGACAGGGTAATCAGCCCCAGCATTTT. Protein: CASSFRQGNQPQHF.

The J gene is TRBJ2-6, the V gene TRBV14; possible D gene TRBD1, 6 bases. There are 16 residues in the CDR3. CDR1 is SGHDN, CDR2 FVKESK, per germline. Trimming cost V 6 bases and J 4 bases, with 16 bases left between them. Here the CDR3 reads CASSDPLRGGANVLTF. The CDR3, as DNA: TGTGCCAGCAGTGACCCCTTGAGGGGGGGGGCCAACGTCCTGACTTTC. Full variable domain (missing parts from reference TRBV14 and TRBJ2-6): EAGVTQFPSHSVIEKGQTVTLRCDPISGHDNLYWYRRVMGKEIKFLLHFVKESKQDESGMPNNRFLAERTGGTYSTLKVQPAELEDSGVYFCASSDPLRGGANVLTFGAGSRLTVL.

The chain employs TRBV19 and TRBJ2-3; 7 bases map to TRBD1. Germline CDR1 reads LNHDA; CDR2 reads SQIVND (reference sequence). This CDR3 is 15 amino acids long. V trimming: 4 bases; J trimming: 1 base; junction bases outside the gene matches: 5. The CDR3 loop reads CASSTEGARTDTQYF. The CDR3 coding sequence is TGTGCCAGTAGTACCGAGGGGGCGCGCACAGATACGCAGTATTTT. Full variable domain (outside the CDR3, taken from reference TRBV19 and TRBJ2-3): DGGITQSPKYLFRKEGQNVTLSCEQNLNHDAMYWYRQDPGQGLRLIYYSQIVNDFQKGDIAEGYSVSREKKESFPLTVTSAQKNPTAFYLCASSTEGARTDTQYFGPGTRLTVL.